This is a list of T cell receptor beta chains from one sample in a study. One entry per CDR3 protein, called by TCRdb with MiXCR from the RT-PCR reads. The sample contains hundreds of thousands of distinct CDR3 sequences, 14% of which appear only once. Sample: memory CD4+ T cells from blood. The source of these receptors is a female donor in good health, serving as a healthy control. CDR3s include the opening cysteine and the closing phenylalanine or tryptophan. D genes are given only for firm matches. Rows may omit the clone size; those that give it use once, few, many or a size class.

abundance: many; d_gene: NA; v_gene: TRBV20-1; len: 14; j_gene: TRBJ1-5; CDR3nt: TGCAGTGCCCGCGCCTGGGGGTTCAATCAGCCCCAGCATTTT; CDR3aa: CSARAWGFNQPQHF
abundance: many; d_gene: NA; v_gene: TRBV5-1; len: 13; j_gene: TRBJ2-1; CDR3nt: TGCGCCAGCAGTCAGGGGTCCTACAATGAGCAGTTCTTC; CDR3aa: CASSQGSYNEQFF
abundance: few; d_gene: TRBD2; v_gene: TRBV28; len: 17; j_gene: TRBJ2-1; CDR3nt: TGTGCCAGCAGTTTGGGGGGTCGGGAGGCGCGGGAAAATGAGCAGTTCTTC; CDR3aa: CASSLGGREARENEQFF
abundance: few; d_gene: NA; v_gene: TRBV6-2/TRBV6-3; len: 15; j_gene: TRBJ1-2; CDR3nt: TGTGCCAGCAGTACGTTCCAGGGTCCTAACTATGGCTACACCTTC; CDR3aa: CASSTFQGPNYGYTF
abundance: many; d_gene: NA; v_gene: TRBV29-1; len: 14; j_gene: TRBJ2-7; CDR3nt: TGCAGCGTCACGGGGGGCAGGAAGACCTACGAGCAGTACTTC; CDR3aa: CSVTGGRKTYEQYF
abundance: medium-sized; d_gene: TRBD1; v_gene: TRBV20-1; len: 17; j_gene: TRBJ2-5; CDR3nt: TGCAGTGCTAGGGGGGTATTGGCGAGACAGGGTACGGAGACCCAGTACTTC; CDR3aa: CSARGVLARQGTETQYF
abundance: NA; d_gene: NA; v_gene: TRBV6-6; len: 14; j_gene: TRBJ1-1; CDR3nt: TGTGCCAGCAGTTACTCCAGGTCTGACACTGAAGCTTTCTTT; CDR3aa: CASSYSRSDTEAFF
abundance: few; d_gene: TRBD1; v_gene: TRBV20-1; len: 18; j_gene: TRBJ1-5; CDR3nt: TGCAGTGCTAGGGCCGGGACAGGGGGCCCATATAGCAATCAGCCCCAGCATTTT; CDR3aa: CSARAGTGGPYSNQPQHF
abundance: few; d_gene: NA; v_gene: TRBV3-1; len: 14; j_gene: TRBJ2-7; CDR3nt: TGTGCCAGCAGCCTCCTCCCGACCTCCTACGAGCAGTACTTC; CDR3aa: CASSLLPTSYEQYF
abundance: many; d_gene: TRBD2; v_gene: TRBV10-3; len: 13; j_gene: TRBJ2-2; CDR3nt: TGTGCCATCGCTCTAGCGGAGGCCGGGGAGCTGTTTTTT; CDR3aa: CAIALAEAGELFF
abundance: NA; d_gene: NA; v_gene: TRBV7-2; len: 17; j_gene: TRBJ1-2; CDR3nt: TGTGCCAGCAGCTTACTCCCTCCCGGGGTGGGGACCTATGGCTACACCTTC; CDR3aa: CASSLLPPGVGTYGYTF
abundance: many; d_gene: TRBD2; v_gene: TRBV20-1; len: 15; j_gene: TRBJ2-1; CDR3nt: TGCAGTGTCAGAGCAGGCGGGAGGGCCCTCAATGAGCAGTTCTTC; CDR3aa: CSVRAGGRALNEQFF
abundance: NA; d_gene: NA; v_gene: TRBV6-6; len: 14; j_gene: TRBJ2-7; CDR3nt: TGTGCCAGCAGTTATACGGGGGAAGAAAGCGAGCAGTACTTC; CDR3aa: CASSYTGEESEQYF
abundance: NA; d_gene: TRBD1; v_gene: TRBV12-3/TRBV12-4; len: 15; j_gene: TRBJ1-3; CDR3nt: TGTGCCAGCAGTCTTTTCGGGACAGGGATAAACACCATATATTTT; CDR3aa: CASSLFGTGINTIYF
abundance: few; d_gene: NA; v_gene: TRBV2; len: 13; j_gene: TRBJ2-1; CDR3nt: TGTGCCAGCGGTACGACGGGCTACAATGAGCAGTTCTTC; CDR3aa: CASGTTGYNEQFF
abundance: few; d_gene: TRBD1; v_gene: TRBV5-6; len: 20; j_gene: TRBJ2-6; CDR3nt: TGTGCCAGCAGCTTTGTCCCCGGGACAGGGCTCAATTCTGGGGCCAACGTCCTGACTTTC; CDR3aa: CASSFVPGTGLNSGANVLTF
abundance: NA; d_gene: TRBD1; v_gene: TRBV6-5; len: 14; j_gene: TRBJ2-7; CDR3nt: TGTGCCAGCACCCCGAACAGGGGCTCCTACGAGCAGTACTTC; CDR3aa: CASTPNRGSYEQYF